This TCR beta chain was identified during a study of T cell responses to AZD1222 COVID-19 vaccine. Findings of the study overall: Most donors were white British, females outnumbered males, and clonal diversity was possibly underestimated. Only 5 or 6 people who got AZD1222 tested seropositive at baseline. Unmutated variant regions are reportedly targeted by nearly half of spike-specific TCRs.

About this clone itself: Its target is not known.

After removal of 6 bases from V and 5 bases from J, the junction contained 4 bases not matched to a gene. From germline, CDR1 is SGHTA and CDR2 FQGNSA. The CDR3 consists of 14 residues. The table came from immunoSEQ multiplex PCR; TCRdb's copy has only in-frame clones and leaves some out. The table lists fewer than 150,000 clones, 75% to 95% of them singletons. The chain has TRBV7-2 and TRBJ1-6; 7 nucleotides agree with TRBD1. The sequenced sample was peripheral blood, obtained on day 0 of AZD1222 vaccination. The TCR originated in an adult in good health. The CDR3 DNA is TGTGCCAGCAGACGGGACAGAGATAATTCACCCCTCCACTTT. This gives the protein CASRRDRDNSPLHF. The variable domain in full, completed from reference TRBV7-2 and TRBJ1-6, reads GAGVSQSPSNKVTEKGKDVELRCDPISGHTALYWYRQSLGQGLEFLIYFQGNSAPDKSGLPSDRFSAERTGGSVSTLTIQRTQQEDSAVYLCASRRDRDNSPLHFGNGTRLTVT.